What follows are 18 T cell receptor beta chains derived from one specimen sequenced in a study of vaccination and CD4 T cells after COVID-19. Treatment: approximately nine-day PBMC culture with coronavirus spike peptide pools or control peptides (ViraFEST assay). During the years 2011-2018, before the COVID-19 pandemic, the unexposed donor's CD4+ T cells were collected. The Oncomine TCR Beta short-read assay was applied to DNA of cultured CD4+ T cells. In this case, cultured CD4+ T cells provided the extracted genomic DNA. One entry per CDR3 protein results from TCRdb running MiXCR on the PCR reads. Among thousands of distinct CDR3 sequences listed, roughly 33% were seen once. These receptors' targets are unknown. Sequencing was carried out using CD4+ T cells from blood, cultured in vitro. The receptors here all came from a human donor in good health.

The CDR3 sequence: CSASSGQGMDEQFF. CDR3 in DNA: TGCAGTGCTAGTTCGGGACAGGGGATGGATGAGCAGTTCTTC. This chain connects TRBV20-1 to TRBJ2-1, with 10 bases lining up with TRBD1. Germline loops: CDR1 DFQATT, CDR2 SNEGSKA (reference sequence). The CDR3 has 14 amino acids. J was trimmed by 8 bases and V by 3 bases; bases with no gene match: 7.

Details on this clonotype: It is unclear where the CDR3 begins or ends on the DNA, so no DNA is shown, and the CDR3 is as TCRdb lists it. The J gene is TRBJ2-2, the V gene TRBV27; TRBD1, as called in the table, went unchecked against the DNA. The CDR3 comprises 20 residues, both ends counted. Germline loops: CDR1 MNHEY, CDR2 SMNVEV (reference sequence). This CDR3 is CASSPPDRNIQYFGAGELFF.

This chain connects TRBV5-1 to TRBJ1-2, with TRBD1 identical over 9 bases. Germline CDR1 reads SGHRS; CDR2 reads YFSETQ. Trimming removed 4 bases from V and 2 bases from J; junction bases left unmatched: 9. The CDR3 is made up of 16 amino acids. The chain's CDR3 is CASSNEPGQGNYGYTF. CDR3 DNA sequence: TGCGCCAGCAGCAACGAACCGGGACAGGGAAACTATGGCTACACCTTC.

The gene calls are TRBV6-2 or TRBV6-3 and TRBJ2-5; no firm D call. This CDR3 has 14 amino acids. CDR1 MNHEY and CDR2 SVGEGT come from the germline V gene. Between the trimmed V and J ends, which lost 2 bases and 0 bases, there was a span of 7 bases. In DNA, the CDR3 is TGTGCCAGCAGTTACACAACTAACCAAGAGACCCAGTACTTC. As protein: CASSYTTNQETQYF.

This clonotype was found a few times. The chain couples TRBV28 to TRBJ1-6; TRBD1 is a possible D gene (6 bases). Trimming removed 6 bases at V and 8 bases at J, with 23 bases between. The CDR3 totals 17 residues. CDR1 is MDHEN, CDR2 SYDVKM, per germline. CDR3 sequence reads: CASRSFIGGSLDSPLHF. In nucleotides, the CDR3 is TGTGCCAGCAGGAGTTTTATAGGGGGTAGCCTTGATTCACCCCTCCACTTT.

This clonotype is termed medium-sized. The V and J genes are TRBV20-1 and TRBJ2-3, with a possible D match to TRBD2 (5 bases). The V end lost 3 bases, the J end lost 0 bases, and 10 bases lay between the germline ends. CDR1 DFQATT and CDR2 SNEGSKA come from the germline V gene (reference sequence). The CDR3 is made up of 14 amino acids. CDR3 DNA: TGCAGTGCTAGGTTAGGAGGCAGCACAGATACGCAGTATTTT. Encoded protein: CSARLGGSTDTQYF.

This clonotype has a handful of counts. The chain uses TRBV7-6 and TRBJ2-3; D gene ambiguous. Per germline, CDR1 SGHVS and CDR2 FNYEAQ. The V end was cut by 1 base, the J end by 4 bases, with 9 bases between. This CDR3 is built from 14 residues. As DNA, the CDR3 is TGTGCCAGCAGCTTAGTCCTAGGCTCAGATACGCAGTATTTT. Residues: CASSLVLGSDTQYF.

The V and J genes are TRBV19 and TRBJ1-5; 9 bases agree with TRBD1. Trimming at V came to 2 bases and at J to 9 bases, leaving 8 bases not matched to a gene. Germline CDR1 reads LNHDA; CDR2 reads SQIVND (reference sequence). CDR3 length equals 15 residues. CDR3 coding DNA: TGTGCCAGTAGTATAATGGACAGGGGAGGTCGGCCCCAGCATTTT. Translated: CASSIMDRGGRPQHF.

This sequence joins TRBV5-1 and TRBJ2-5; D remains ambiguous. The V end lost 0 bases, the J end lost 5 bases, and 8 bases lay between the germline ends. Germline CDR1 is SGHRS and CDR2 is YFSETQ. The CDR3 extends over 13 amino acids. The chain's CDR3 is CASSLGGGETQYF. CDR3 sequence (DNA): TGCGCCAGCAGCTTGGGGGGTGGTGAGACCCAGTACTTC.

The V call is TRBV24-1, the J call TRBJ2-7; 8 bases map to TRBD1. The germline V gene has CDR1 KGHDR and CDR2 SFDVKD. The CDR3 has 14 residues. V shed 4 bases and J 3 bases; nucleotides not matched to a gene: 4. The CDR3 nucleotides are TGTGCCACCAGTGACCACGGGACAGGCTACGAGCAGTACTTC. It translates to CATSDHGTGYEQYF.

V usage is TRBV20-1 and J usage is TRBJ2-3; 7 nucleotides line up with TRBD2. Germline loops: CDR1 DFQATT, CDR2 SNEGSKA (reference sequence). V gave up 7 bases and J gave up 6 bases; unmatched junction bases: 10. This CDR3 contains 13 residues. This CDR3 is CSGRSGAHDTQYF. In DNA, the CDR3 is TGCAGTGGTAGGAGCGGGGCACATGATACGCAGTATTTT.

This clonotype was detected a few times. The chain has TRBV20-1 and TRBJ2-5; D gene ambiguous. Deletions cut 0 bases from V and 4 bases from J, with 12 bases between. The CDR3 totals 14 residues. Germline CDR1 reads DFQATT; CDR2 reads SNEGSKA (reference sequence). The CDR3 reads CSARDRTGGETQYF. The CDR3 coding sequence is TGCAGTGCTAGAGATCGAACCGGCGGAGAGACCCAGTACTTC.

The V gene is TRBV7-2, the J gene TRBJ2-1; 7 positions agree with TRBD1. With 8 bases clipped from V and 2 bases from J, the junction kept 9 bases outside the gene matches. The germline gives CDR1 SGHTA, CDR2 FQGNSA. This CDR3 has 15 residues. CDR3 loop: CASSAGQGAYNEQFF. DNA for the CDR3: TGTGCCAGCTCTGCCGGGCAGGGGGCCTACAATGAGCAGTTCTTC.

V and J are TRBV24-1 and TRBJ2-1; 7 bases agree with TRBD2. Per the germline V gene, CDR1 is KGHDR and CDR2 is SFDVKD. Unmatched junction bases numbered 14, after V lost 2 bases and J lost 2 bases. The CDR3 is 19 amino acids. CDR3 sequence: CATSDSPGTRLAAYNEQFF. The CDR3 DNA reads TGTGCCACCAGTGATTCCCCGGGGACCCGACTAGCCGCCTACAATGAGCAGTTCTTC.

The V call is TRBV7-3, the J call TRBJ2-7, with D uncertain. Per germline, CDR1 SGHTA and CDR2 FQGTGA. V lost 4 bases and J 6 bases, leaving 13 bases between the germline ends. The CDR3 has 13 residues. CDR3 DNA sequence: TGTGCCAGCAGCTCCCTTTCCCGGGTCGAGCAGTACTTC. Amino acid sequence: CASSSLSRVEQYF.

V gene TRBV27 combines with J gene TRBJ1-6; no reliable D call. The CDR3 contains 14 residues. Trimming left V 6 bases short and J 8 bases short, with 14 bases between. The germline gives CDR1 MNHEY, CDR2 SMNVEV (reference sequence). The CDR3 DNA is TGTGCCAGCAGCCCCACTGAAGTGCATTCACCCCTCCACTTT. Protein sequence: CASSPTEVHSPLHF.

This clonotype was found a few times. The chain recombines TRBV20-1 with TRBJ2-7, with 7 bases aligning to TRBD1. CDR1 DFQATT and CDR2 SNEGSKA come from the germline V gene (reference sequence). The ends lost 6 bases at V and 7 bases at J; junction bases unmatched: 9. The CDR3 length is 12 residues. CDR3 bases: TGCAGTGCAACTATACAGGGGTGGGAGCAGTACTTC. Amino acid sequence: CSATIQGWEQYF.

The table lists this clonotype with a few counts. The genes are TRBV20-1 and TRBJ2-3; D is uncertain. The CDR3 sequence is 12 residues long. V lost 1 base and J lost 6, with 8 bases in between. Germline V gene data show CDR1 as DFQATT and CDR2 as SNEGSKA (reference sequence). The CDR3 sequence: CSARGFGDTQYF. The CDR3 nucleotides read TGCAGTGCTAGAGGATTCGGGGATACGCAGTATTTT.